The present T cell receptor beta chain was sequenced within a study of T cell responses to AZD1222 COVID-19 vaccine. Findings of the study overall: Sampled repertoires all dated from after the peak T cell response.

Second doses at about 4 or about 12 weeks were pooled. V was cut by 7 bases and J by 7 bases, with 23 bases left in between. The CDR3 covers 15 residues. Per germline, CDR1 MDHEN and CDR2 SYDVKM. Here immunoSEQ multiplex PCR was the method, and the copy in TCRdb shows in-frame clones only, minus some. The sample lists about 120,000 clones; approximately 90% were seen once. About this clone itself: Antigen specificity is unknown.

The input for sequencing was peripheral blood, taken 28 days after the second AZD1222 dose. The receptor was derived from an adult who received the AZD1222 COVID-19 vaccine. The chain combines TRBV28 with TRBJ2-7; D is perhaps TRBD1 or TRBD2 (6 bases each). The CDR3 region is CASTFNGGVPWEQYF. The CDR3 coding sequence is TGTGCCAGCACCTTTAACGGGGGCGTTCCCTGGGAGCAGTACTTC.